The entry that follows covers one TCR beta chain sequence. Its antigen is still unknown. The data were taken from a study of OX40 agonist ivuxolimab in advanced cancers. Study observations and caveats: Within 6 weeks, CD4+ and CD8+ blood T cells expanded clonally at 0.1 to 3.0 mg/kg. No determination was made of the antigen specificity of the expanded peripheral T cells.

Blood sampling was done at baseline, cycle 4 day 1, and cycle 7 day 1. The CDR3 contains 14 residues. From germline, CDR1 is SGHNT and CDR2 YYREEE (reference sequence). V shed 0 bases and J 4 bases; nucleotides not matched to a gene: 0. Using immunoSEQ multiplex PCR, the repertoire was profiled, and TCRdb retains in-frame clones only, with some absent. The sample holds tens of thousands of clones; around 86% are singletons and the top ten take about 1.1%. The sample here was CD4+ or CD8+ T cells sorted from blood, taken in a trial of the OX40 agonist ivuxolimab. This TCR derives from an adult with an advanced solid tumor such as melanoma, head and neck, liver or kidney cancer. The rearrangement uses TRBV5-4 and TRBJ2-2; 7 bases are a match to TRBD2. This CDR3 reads CASSLASGTGELFF. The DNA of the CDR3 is TGTGCCAGCAGCTTGGCTAGCGGCACCGGGGAGCTGTTTTTT.